The 18 T cell receptor beta chains in this list originate from one sample, sequenced in a study of T-cell reconstitution after alpha-beta-depleted transplantation in children. This sample's TCRbeta library carried unique molecular identifier barcodes. Each CDR3 protein gets one entry after TCRdb re-called the PCR reads with MiXCR. The sample has hundreds of thousands of distinct CDR3 sequences, around 14% seen once. This sample comprised PBMCs, obtained before TCRalphabeta/CD19-depleted stem cell transplant. The receptors were sampled from a girl aged 2-10 years with congenital amegakaryocytic thrombocytopenia, due to receive a stem cell transplant.

This clonotype has only a few counts. The rearrangement joins TRBV5-1 to TRBJ2-7; maybe TRBD2 (5 bases). Germline V CDR1 and CDR2: SGHRS, YFSETQ. CDR3 length equals 14 residues. The V end lost 2 bases, the J end lost 3 bases, and 12 bases lay between the germline ends. The CDR3, as DNA: TGCGCCAGCAGCTTCGGAATAGCGAGCTACGAGCAGTACTTC. Amino acids: CASSFGIASYEQYF.

This clonotype was seen ten or more times. The chain uses TRBV5-5 and TRBJ2-1; possible D gene TRBD1, 5 bases. V was clipped by 4 bases and J by 5 bases, with 10 bases between them. This CDR3 has 13 residues. Germline CDR1 SGHKS, CDR2 YYEKEE (reference sequence). The CDR3 DNA sequence: TGTGCCAGCAGCCCCGGACAAAACAATGAGCAGTTCTTC. It encodes CASSPGQNNEQFF.

This clonotype showed up just a few times. The genes are TRBV4-2 and TRBJ1-2; a possible D gene is TRBD1 (5 bases). From germline, CDR1 is LGHNA and CDR2 YNFKEQ. V was clipped by 8 bases and J by 0 bases, with 10 bases between them. This CDR3 has 13 amino acids. CDR3 nucleotides: TGTGCCAGCGCAGGGTCTACTAACTATGGCTACACCTTC. This sequence encodes CASAGSTNYGYTF.

The chain has TRBV7-9 and TRBJ2-5, with D tentatively TRBD1 or TRBD2 (5 bases each). Germline assignment: CDR1 SEHNR and CDR2 FQNEAQ (reference sequence). This CDR3 region has 15 residues. Trimming left V 1 base short and J 7 bases short, with 16 bases between. CDR3 DNA sequence: TGTGCCAGCAGCTTAGACGGGGCAGGGTTGAGGACCCAGTACTTC. Protein product: CASSLDGAGLRTQYF.

A note on this clonotype: Mismatch with germline at one junction end may stem from a read error. The J gene is TRBJ2-1, the V gene TRBV12-3 or TRBV12-4; 11 positions agree with TRBD2. This CDR3 has 18 amino acids. The CDR3 bases are TGTGCCATCAGTTTCTCGATAGCGGGAGGGAGCTCCTACAATGAGCAGTTCTTC. Protein: CAISFSIAGGSSYNEQFF.

The V call is TRBV6-2 or TRBV6-3, the J call TRBJ2-1, with D uncertain. CDR1 is MNHEY and CDR2 is SVGEGT in the germline V gene. V lost 5 bases and J 3 bases, leaving 14 bases between the germline ends. The CDR3 runs 15 residues. The CDR3 region is CASSIEWGSYNEQFF. CDR3 in DNA: TGTGCCAGCAGTATTGAGTGGGGAAGCTACAATGAGCAGTTCTTC.

This clonotype was counted ten times or more. The rearrangement uses TRBV11-1 and TRBJ2-1; 7 bases map to TRBD1. V shed 5 bases and J 7 bases; nucleotides not matched to a gene: 23. The CDR3 runs 19 residues. Germline loops: CDR1 SGHAT, CDR2 FQDESV (reference sequence). The CDR3 sequence: CASSPRDPTGVTPRNEQFF. The CDR3 DNA reads as TGTGCCAGCAGCCCGAGAGATCCCACAGGGGTCACCCCAAGAAATGAGCAGTTCTTC.

This clonotype was seen a few times. The chain is built from TRBV29-1 and TRBJ2-1; 11 bases fit TRBD2. J lost 4 bases, V lost 6 bases, and 5 bases had no gene match. CDR1 is SQVTM, CDR2 ANQGSEA, per germline. CDR3 size: 14 residues. This CDR3 reads CSVRLAGNYNEQFF. Here the CDR3 DNA reads TGCAGCGTGCGACTAGCGGGAAATTACAATGAGCAGTTCTTC.

This clonotype has at least ten counts. The genes are TRBV5-1 and TRBJ2-1; D possibly corresponds to TRBD1 (5 bases). The CDR3 covers 14 residues. With 2 bases removed from V and 5 bases from J, the gap between germline ends came to 11 bases. Germline CDR1 reads SGHRS; CDR2 reads YFSETQ. The CDR3 DNA sequence: TGCGCCAGCAGCTTCCGGACACTTAACAATGAGCAGTTCTTC. Protein: CASSFRTLNNEQFF.

At least ten counts were recorded for this clonotype. The chain recombines TRBV28 with TRBJ2-7, with D unresolved. Trimming removed 6 bases at V and 3 bases at J, with 12 bases between. This CDR3 has 13 amino acids. The germline V gene has CDR1 MDHEN and CDR2 SYDVKM. The CDR3 coding sequence is TGTGCCAGCAGGGGTAGGACGGGCTACGAGCAGTACTTC. Amino acids: CASRGRTGYEQYF.

This clonotype was picked up many times. The rearrangement links TRBV3-1 to TRBJ2-4, with 14 bases that match TRBD2. Germline CDR1 reads LGHDT; CDR2 reads YNNKEL (reference sequence). The CDR3 length is 19 residues. With V trimmed by 4 bases and J by 1 base, 9 bases remained unmatched. CDR3 bases: TGTGCCAGCAGCCCAGGGACTAGCGGGAGAGATTGGGCCAAAAACATTCAGTACTTC. Amino acid sequence: CASSPGTSGRDWAKNIQYF.

The chain couples TRBV3-1 to TRBJ2-5; D unresolved. The CDR3 spans 14 residues. The germline gives CDR1 LGHDT, CDR2 YNNKEL (reference sequence). V was cut by 2 bases and J by 4 bases, with 11 bases left in between. The CDR3 sequence: CASSQPSAVETQYF. The CDR3 DNA reads as TGTGCCAGCAGCCAACCCTCAGCTGTAGAGACCCAGTACTTC.

This clonotype came up a few times. The chain recombines TRBV20-1 with TRBJ2-1; D gene ambiguous. The V gene's germline CDR1 is DFQATT and CDR2 SNEGSKA (reference sequence). This CDR3 spans 16 amino acids. Trimming shortened V by 0 bases and J by 6 bases, and 18 bases separated the two germline ends. The CDR3 sequence is CSARDSGVPASNEQFF. CDR3 sequence (DNA): TGCAGTGCTAGAGATAGTGGCGTGCCCGCGTCCAATGAGCAGTTCTTC.

This clonotype came up a few times. The chain couples TRBV7-6 to TRBJ2-3, with D perhaps matching TRBD1 or TRBD2 (6 bases each). The CDR3 length is 14 residues. Germline CDR1 and CDR2: SGHVS and FNYEAQ. Trimming stripped 2 bases from V and 5 bases from J, with 11 bases between. CDR3 sequence: CASSLPEGGDTQYF. The CDR3, as DNA: TGTGCCAGCAGCTTACCAGAGGGGGGAGATACGCAGTATTTT.

In its sample, this clonotype was seen many times. The chain carries TRBV20-1 and TRBJ2-7, with 10 nucleotides matching TRBD2. Germline values: CDR1 DFQATT, CDR2 SNEGSKA (reference sequence). The CDR3 extends over 15 amino acids. The V and J ends lost 4 bases and 4 bases, in that order; junction bases with no gene match: 10. The CDR3 loop is CSATTLAGDLYEQYF. The DNA for the CDR3 is TGCAGTGCTACGACCCTAGCGGGAGATTTATACGAGCAGTACTTC.

This clonotype was found many times. The V and J genes are TRBV20-1 and TRBJ2-7, with 10 bases matching TRBD2. V lost 0 bases and J lost 6; bases outside the gene matches: 5. From germline, CDR1 is DFQATT and CDR2 SNEGSKA (reference sequence). The CDR3 is 14 residues long. The DNA of the CDR3 is TGCAGTGCTAGAGATCCAGCGGGAGGGCTCGAGCAGTACTTC. It is translated as CSARDPAGGLEQYF.

This clonotype was seen a few times. This chain connects TRBV20-1 to TRBJ2-1; the match to TRBD2 covers 11 bases. Losses at the gene ends were 0 bases for V and 4 bases for J; bases not matched to a gene: 5. The CDR3 spans 16 residues. Per the germline V gene, CDR1 is DFQATT and CDR2 is SNEGSKA (reference sequence). The CDR3 DNA is TGCAGTGCTAGAGATAGTAGCGGGAGGGATTACAATGAGCAGTTCTTC. Translated: CSARDSSGRDYNEQFF.

This clonotype has just a few counts. The chain couples TRBV18 to TRBJ2-1; TRBD2 agrees at 10 bases. Trimming removed 6 bases from V and 7 bases from J; junction bases left unmatched: 12. This CDR3 has 16 residues. Per germline, CDR1 KGHSH and CDR2 LQKENI. CDR3 in amino acids: CASSPPRGLAENEQFF. The DNA of the CDR3 is TGTGCCAGCTCCCCCCCGCGCGGACTAGCGGAGAATGAGCAGTTCTTC.